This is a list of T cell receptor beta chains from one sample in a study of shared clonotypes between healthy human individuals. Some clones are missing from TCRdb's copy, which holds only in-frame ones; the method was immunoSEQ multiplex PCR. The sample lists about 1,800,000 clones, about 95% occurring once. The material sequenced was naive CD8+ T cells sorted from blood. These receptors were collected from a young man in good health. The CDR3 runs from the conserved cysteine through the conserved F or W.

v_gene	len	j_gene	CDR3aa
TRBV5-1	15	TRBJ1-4	CASSSGTAHNEKLFF
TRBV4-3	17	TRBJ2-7	CASSQDVLAGGSYEQYF
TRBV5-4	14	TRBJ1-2	CASRQNDGYYGYTF
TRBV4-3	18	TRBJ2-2	CASSQDGPGGENTGELFF
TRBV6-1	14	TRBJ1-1	CASSDGQGRTEAFF
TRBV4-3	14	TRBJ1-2	CASSQGPALYGYTF
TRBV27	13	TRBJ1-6	CAAGRDNNSPLHF
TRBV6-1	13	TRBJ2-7	CASSDEPSYEQYF
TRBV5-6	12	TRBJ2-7	CASSLRVYEQYF
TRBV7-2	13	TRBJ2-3	CASSPWTSNTQYF
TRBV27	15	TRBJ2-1	CASSPQTGAYNEQFF
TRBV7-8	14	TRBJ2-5	CASRHPADDETQYF
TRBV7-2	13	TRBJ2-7	CASSSTLTYEQYF
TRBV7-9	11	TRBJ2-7	CASSSYYEQYF
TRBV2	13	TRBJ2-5	CASSRPTGKTQYF
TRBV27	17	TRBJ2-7	CASSLKGVRSGPYEQYF
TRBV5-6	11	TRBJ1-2	CASTTGDGYTF
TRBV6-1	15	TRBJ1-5	CASSPGQYSNQPQHF
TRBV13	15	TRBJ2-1	CASSLGGSAYNEQFF
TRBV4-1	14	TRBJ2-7	CASSRGGGTYEQYF
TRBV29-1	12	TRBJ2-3	CSVERGTDTQYF
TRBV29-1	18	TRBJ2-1	CSVEMLGLAGGPGNEQFF
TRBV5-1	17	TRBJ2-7	CASSFDPEKDKSHEQYF
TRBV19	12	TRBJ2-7	CASSMDGYEQYF
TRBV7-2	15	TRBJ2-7	CASSPGGGIGYEQYF
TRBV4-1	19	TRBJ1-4	CASSFTPSPVGRENEKLFF
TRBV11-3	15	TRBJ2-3	CASSLASGSTDTQYF
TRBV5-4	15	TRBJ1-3	CASSFRGGFGNTIYF
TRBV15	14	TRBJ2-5	CATSRDRGGETQYF
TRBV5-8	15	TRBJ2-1	CASSLAPGPYNEQFF
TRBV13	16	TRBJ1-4	CASSSGQAAMGEKLFF
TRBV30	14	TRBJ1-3	CAWSGAGAGNTIYF
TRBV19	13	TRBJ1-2	CASNKPGVYGYTF
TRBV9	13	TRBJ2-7	CASSAIPLSEQYF
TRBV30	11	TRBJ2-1	CAWRTGTGQFF
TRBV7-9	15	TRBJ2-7	CASTFSGLAAYEQYF
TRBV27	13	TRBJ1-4	CASSWGRVEKLFF
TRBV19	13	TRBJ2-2	CASRPRNTGELFF
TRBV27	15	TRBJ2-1	CASTASSGSYNEQFF
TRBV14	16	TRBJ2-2	CASSHTGLQNTGELFF
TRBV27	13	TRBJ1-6	CASSLGRYSPLHF
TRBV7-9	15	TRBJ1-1	CASSLSGGMNTEAFF
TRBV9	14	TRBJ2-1	CASSAAKQGDEQFF
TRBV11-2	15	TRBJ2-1	CASTLTLIAFNEQFF
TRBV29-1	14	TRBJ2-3	CSVEPPDRVDTQYF
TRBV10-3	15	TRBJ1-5	CAISETGGSNQPQHF
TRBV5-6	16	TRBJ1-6	CASSLGGHGYNSPLHF
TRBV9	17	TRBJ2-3	CASSVEVGTSSTDTQYF
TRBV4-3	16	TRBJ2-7	CASSQERAFSSYEQYF
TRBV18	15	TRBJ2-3	CASSPPGSSTDTQYF
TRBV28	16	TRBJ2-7	CASSLSGGAGFYEQYF
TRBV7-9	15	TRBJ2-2	CASSSPDRWTGELFF
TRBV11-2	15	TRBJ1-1	CASTFRGGLGTEAFF
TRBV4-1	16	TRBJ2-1	CASSQGPGSSYNEQFF
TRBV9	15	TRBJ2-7	CASSVGQGLSYEQYF
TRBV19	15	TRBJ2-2	CASSILAANTGELFF